This TCR beta chain appears in the sequencing data of a study of control samples from healthy donors and cancer patients. Data came from immunoSEQ multiplex PCR; TCRdb stores just in-frame clones and leaves some out. This table holds 150,000 to 200,000 clones, just over 85% found once. V lost 5 bases to trimming and J lost 2 bases, with 13 bases between them. The CDR3 spans 14 residues. The germline V gene encodes CDR1 SGHTA and CDR2 FQGNSA. The chain carries TRBV7-2 and TRBJ2-7; D gene ambiguous. The clonotype originates from a young man in good health. The sample consisted of blood. CDR3 region: CASSQSRTTYEQYF. The CDR3 nucleotides are TGTGCCAGCAGCCAAAGCCGAACTACCTACGAGCAGTACTTC.